Shown below are 23 T cell receptor beta chains from a single sample sequenced in a study of blood T cell repertoires in COVID-19. Assay: immunoSEQ multiplex PCR; the TCRdb copy retains only in-frame clones and omits some. The sample lists roughly 190,000 clones, 80% to 90% occurring once. The sequenced material came from peripheral blood. The origin of the receptors is a woman aged 60-75 years with COVID-19, enrolled during active disease.

The rearrangement uses TRBV6-6 and TRBJ2-5; TRBD1 matches 7 bases. The V gene end was trimmed by 6 bases and the J gene end by 4 bases; junction bases not matched to a gene: 8. This CDR3 is 14 amino acids long. Germline-derived CDR1 and CDR2 are MNHNY and SVGAGI (reference sequence). The CDR3 sequence: CASRGTARRETQYF. In DNA form, the CDR3 reads TGTGCCAGCAGAGGGACAGCACGGCGAGAGACCCAGTACTTC.

This chain uses TRBV18 with TRBJ2-1, with a tentative D call TRBD2 (6 bases). The germline gives CDR1 KGHSH, CDR2 LQKENI. The CDR3 covers 15 residues. Trimming pared 3 bases from V and 3 bases from J, leaving 12 bases between. The CDR3 DNA reads as TGTGCCAGCTCACCGACTAGACCCATCTACAATGAGCAGTTCTTC. Its protein is CASSPTRPIYNEQFF.

CDR3 sequence reads: CASRLSSYEQYF. CDR3 DNA: TGTGCCAGTAGACTAAGCTCCTACGAGCAGTACTTC. V and J are TRBV2 and TRBJ2-7; possible D gene TRBD2, 5 bases. The CDR3 sequence is 12 residues long. Germline loops: CDR1 SNHLY, CDR2 FYNNEI. With 9 bases removed from V and 0 bases from J, the gap between germline ends came to 9 bases.

This clone showed up just once. This sequence joins TRBV6-5 and TRBJ1-1; 8 bases match TRBD1. V trimming: 0 bases; J trimming: 5 bases; junction bases outside the gene matches: 5. Per germline, CDR1 MNHEY and CDR2 SVGAGI. The CDR3 loop spans 15 amino acids. The CDR3 sequence is CASSYSLQGVTEAFF. The CDR3 DNA reads as TGTGCCAGCAGTTACTCTCTACAGGGGGTGACTGAAGCTTTCTTT.

The V gene is TRBV2, the J gene TRBJ2-7; possibly TRBD1 for D (6 bases). V was trimmed by 6 bases and J by 4 bases, leaving 16 bases between them. Per the germline V gene, CDR1 is SNHLY and CDR2 is FYNNEI. The CDR3 sequence is 14 residues long. CDR3 sequence: CASRSGTSLYEQYF. CDR3 DNA: TGTGCCAGCAGATCCGGGACATCTTTATACGAGCAGTACTTC. Supplemented by reference TRBV2 and TRBJ2-7, the full variable domain reads EPEVTQTPSHQVTQMGQEVILRCVPISNHLYFYWYRQILGQKVEFLVSFYNNEISEKSEIFDDQFSVERPDGSNFTLKIRSTKLEDSAMYFCASRSGTSLYEQYFGPGTRLTVT.

The rearrangement uses TRBV9 and TRBJ1-2; 10 bases fit TRBD1. From germline, CDR1 is SGDLS and CDR2 YYNGEE. This CDR3 is 18 amino acids long. Losses at the gene ends were 6 bases for V and 3 bases for J; bases not matched to a gene: 17. CDR3 nucleotide sequence: TGTGCCAGCAACCCGCCGGGGGGACAGGGGAAGAGGCACTATGGCTACACCTTC. Translation: CASNPPGGQGKRHYGYTF.

This clone has a handful of counts. The chain employs TRBV27 and TRBJ1-1; D remains unclear. V shed 4 bases and J shed 1 base, with 4 bases lying between them. CDR1 and CDR2 from the germline V gene are MNHEY and SMNVEV (reference sequence). The CDR3 length is 12 residues. The CDR3 region is CASSSGNTEAFF. CDR3 nucleotide sequence: TGTGCCAGCAGTTCGGGGAACACTGAAGCTTTCTTT.

The chain recombines TRBV27 with TRBJ2-7, with a tentative D call TRBD1 (5 bases). There are 14 residues in the CDR3. The V gene's germline CDR1 is MNHEY and CDR2 SMNVEV (reference sequence). V dropped 5 bases and J dropped 0 bases, with 11 bases sitting between them. CDR3 protein: CASSPAGFSYEQYF. The CDR3 nucleotides are TGTGCCAGCAGTCCCGCAGGGTTCTCCTACGAGCAGTACTTC.

The V call is TRBV4-3, the J call TRBJ1-3, with D maybe TRBD1 (6 bases). The CDR3 contains 17 residues. Germline lookup yields CDR1 LGHNA and CDR2 YSLEER. Trimming took 6 bases from V and 0 from J, leaving 18 bases between them. The CDR3 here is CASSPGQHQGSGNTIYF. CDR3 coding DNA: TGCGCCAGCAGTCCTGGACAGCATCAAGGCTCTGGAAACACCATATATTTT.

The genes are TRBV7-8 and TRBJ1-1, with D unresolved. This CDR3 contains 12 residues. The V end lost 5 bases, the J end lost 7 bases, and 11 bases lay between the germline ends. The germline V gene has CDR1 SGHVS and CDR2 FQNEAQ. This chain's CDR3 is CASSEDGVEAFF. The CDR3 DNA is TGTGCCAGCAGCGAAGACGGAGTTGAAGCTTTCTTT. The variable domain in full, with the rest retrieved from reference TRBV7-8 and TRBJ1-1, is GAGVSQSPRYKVAKRGQDVALRCDPISGHVSLFWYQQALGQGPEFLTYFQNEAQLDKSGLPSDRFFAERPEGSVSTLKIQRTQQEDSAVYLCASSEDGVEAFFGQGTRLTVV.

The chain couples TRBV29-1 to TRBJ1-2; maybe TRBD1 (5 bases). The length of the CDR3 is 14 residues. Trimming stripped 3 bases from V and 2 bases from J, with 13 bases between. Germline V lookup: CDR1 SQVTM, CDR2 ANQGSEA. CDR3 region: CSVDGTPSNYGYTF. CDR3 DNA: TGCAGCGTTGATGGGACTCCGAGCAACTATGGCTACACCTTC.

CDR3 nucleotides: TGTGCCAGTAGTATAGTAGGGGTGGATACGCAGTATTTT. Encoded protein: CASSIVGVDTQYF. The chain carries TRBV19 and TRBJ2-3, with D tentatively TRBD1 (5 bases). The CDR3 is 13 amino acids. V was cut by 1 base and J by 6 bases, with 8 bases left in between. CDR1 LNHDA and CDR2 SQIVND come from the germline V gene (reference sequence).

The V call is TRBV30, the J call TRBJ2-3, with 7 bases matching TRBD2. This CDR3 comprises 13 residues. CDR1 and CDR2 from the germline V gene are GTSNPN and SVGIG (reference sequence). V shed 0 bases and J 14 bases; nucleotides not matched to a gene: 11. CDR3 sequence (DNA): TGTGCCTGGAGTGTACTTTTGCGGGAGCTCCGGTATTTT. Protein sequence: CAWSVLLRELRYF.

The V gene is TRBV27, the J gene TRBJ1-1; D is perhaps TRBD1 (6 bases). Trimming left V 5 bases short and J 1 base short, with 17 bases between. This CDR3 comprises 16 residues. The germline V gene encodes CDR1 MNHEY and CDR2 SMNVEV (reference sequence). CDR3 loop: CASSPSTGDQNTEAFF. CDR3 DNA sequence: TGTGCCAGCAGTCCCTCGACAGGCGATCAGAACACTGAAGCTTTCTTT.

This rearrangement joins TRBV2 to TRBJ2-3, with D possibly matching TRBD1 (5 bases). Per the germline V gene, CDR1 is SNHLY and CDR2 is FYNNEI. Trimming pared 3 bases from V and 5 bases from J, leaving 9 bases between. The CDR3 sequence is 13 residues long. The CDR3: CASSDNRGDTQYF. The CDR3, as DNA: TGTGCCAGCAGTGATAATAGGGGAGATACGCAGTATTTT.

V gene TRBV5-4 combines with J gene TRBJ1-4; TRBD1 is a possible D gene (5 bases). CDR1 is SGHNT and CDR2 is YYREEE in the germline V gene (reference sequence). CDR3 size: 16 residues. Trimming cost V 4 bases and J 0 bases, with 13 bases left between them. CDR3 DNA: TGTGCCAGCAGCACCGACAGTCGTGCAACTAATGAAAAACTGTTTTTT. Translation: CASSTDSRATNEKLFF. Using reference TRBV5-4 and TRBJ1-4 for the parts outside the CDR3, the full variable domain is ETGVTQSPTHLIKTRGQQVTLRCSSQSGHNTVSWYQQALGQGPQFIFQYYREEENGRGNFPPRFSGLQFPNYSSELNVNALELDDSALYLCASSTDSRATNEKLFFGSGTQLSVL.

This sequence joins TRBV28 and TRBJ1-1; D gene uncertain. The CDR3 length is 16 residues. Germline V gene lookup returns CDR1 MDHEN and CDR2 SYDVKM. V lost 1 base and J 4 bases, leaving 16 bases between the germline ends. The CDR3 here is CASSLFSGPPSTEAFF. The CDR3 DNA follows: TGTGCCAGCAGTTTATTCTCTGGGCCTCCGAGCACTGAAGCTTTCTTT.

The chain has TRBV9 and TRBJ2-5, with 10 bases fitting TRBD2. Germline CDR1 reads SGDLS; CDR2 reads YYNGEE. The CDR3 is 16 amino acids. Trimming took 4 bases from V and 5 from J; bases not matched to a gene: 11. The CDR3 nucleotides read TGTGCCAGCAGCCCGGGGTTAGCGGGAGGAGGGGAGACCCAGTACTTC. This encodes CASSPGLAGGGETQYF.

This clone was counted ten times or more. The CDR3 DNA is TGTGCCAGCAGCCCTACTAACTATGGCTACACCTTC. This encodes CASSPTNYGYTF. The V call is TRBV7-9, the J call TRBJ1-2; D gene ambiguous. Germline lookup yields CDR1 SEHNR and CDR2 FQNEAQ (reference sequence). The ends were cut back, 5 bases at V and 0 bases at J, with 4 bases in the middle. The CDR3 spans 12 residues.

This clone appeared a few times. V is TRBV4-3 and J is TRBJ2-5; no firm D call. Per the germline V gene, CDR1 is LGHNA and CDR2 is YSLEER. The CDR3 has 16 residues. Trimming cost V 0 bases and J 1 base, with 12 bases left between them. The CDR3 here is CASSQDLGWIQETQYF. The DNA for the CDR3 is TGCGCCAGCAGCCAAGATCTAGGATGGATCCAAGAGACCCAGTACTTC.

This clone was counted a single time. The chain recombines TRBV29-1 with TRBJ1-5; 9 bases agree with TRBD1. Germline V gene sequence: CDR1 SQVTM, CDR2 ANQGSEA. V shed 4 bases, J shed 4 bases, and the junction held 2 bases outside the gene matches. The CDR3 loop spans 13 amino acids. CDR3 coding DNA: TGCAGCGTTGCGGACAGGGGTAATCAGCCCCAGCATTTT. Protein sequence: CSVADRGNQPQHF.

CDR3 loop: CALNKGDTDTQYF. In DNA form, the CDR3 reads TGTGCCTTGAACAAGGGAGACACAGATACGCAGTATTTT. The chain combines TRBV30 with TRBJ2-3; D might be TRBD2 (5 bases). CDR1 GTSNPN and CDR2 SVGIG come from the germline V gene (reference sequence). Between the trimmed V and J ends, which lost 7 bases and 2 bases, there was a span of 13 bases. This CDR3 region has 13 residues.

J is TRBJ2-2 and V is TRBV6-5, with a weak D call TRBD1 (6 bases). CDR1 and CDR2 from the germline V gene are MNHEY and SVGAGI. Trimming removed 6 bases from V and 1 base from J, with 9 bases in between. This CDR3 comprises 14 residues. The CDR3 coding sequence is TGTGCCAGCAGGGGCAGGGGGAACACCGGGGAGCTGTTTTTT. Encoded protein: CASRGRGNTGELFF.